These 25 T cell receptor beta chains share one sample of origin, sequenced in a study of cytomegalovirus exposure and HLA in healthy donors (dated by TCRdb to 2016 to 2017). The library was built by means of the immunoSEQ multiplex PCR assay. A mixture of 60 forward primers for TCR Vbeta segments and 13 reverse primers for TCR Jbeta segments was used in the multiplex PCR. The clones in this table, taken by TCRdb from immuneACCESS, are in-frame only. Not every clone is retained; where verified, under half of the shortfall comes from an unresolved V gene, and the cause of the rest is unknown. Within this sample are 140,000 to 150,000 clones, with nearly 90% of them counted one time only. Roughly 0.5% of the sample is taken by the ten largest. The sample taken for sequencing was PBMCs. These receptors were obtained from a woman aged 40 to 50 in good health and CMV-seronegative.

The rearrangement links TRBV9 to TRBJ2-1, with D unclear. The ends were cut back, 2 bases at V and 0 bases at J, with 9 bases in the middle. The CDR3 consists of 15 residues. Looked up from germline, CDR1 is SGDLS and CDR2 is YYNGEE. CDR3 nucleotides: TGTGCCAGCAGCGTGGGCGATAGCTCCTACAATGAGCAGTTCTTC. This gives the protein CASSVGDSSYNEQFF.

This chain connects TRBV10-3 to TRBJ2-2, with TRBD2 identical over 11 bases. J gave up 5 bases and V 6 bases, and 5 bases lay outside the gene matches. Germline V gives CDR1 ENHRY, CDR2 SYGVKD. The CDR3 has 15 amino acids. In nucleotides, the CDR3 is TGTGCCATCAGGGGACTAGCGGAATCAACCGGGGAGCTGTTTTTT. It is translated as CAIRGLAESTGELFF.

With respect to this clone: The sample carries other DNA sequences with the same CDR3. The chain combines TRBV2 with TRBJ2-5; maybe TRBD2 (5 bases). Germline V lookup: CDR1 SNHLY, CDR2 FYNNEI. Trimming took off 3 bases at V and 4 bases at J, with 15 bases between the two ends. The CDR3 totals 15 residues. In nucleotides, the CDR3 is TGTGCCAGCAGTGATAGGGCCGGACGGGGAGAGACCCAGTACTTC. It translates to CASSDRAGRGETQYF.

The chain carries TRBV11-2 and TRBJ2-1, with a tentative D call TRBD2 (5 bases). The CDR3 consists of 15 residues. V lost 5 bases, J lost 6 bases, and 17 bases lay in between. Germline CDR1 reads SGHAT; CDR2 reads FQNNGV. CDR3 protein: CASSPDALALNEQFF. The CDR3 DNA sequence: TGTGCCAGCAGCCCAGATGCTCTAGCCCTCAATGAGCAGTTCTTC.

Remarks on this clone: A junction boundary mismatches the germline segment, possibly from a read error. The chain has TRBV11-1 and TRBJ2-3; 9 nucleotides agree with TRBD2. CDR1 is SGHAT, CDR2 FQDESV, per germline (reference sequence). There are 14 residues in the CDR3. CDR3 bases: TGTGCCAGCACCTTAGCGGGAGCTATAGATACGCAGTATTTT. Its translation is CASTLAGAIDTQYF.

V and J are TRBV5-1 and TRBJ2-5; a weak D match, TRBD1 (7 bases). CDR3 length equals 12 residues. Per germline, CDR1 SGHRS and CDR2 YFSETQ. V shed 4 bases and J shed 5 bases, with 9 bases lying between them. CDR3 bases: TGCGCCAGCAGCCCAGGGGGGGAGACCCAGTACTTC. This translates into CASSPGGETQYF.

CDR3 in DNA: TGTGCCAGCAGCGTAGCGGGAGGGAGCACAGATACGCAGTATTTT. Translated, it gives CASSVAGGSTDTQYF. V gene TRBV9 combines with J gene TRBJ2-3; 8 nucleotides match TRBD2. Germline CDR1 SGDLS, CDR2 YYNGEE. Trimming cost V 0 bases and J 0 bases; bases outside gene matches: 0. The CDR3 has 15 residues.

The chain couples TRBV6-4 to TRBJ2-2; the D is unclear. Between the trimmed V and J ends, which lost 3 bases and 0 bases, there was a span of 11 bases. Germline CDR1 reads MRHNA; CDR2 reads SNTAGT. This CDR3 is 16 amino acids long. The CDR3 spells CASSDPYNSNTGELFF. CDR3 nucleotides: TGTGCCAGCAGTGATCCTTACAATTCGAACACCGGGGAGCTGTTTTTT.

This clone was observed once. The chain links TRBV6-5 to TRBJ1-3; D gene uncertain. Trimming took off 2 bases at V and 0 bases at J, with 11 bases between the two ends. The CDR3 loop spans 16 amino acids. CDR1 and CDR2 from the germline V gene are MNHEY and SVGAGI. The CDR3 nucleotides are TGTGCCAGCAGTTACGCTGGAGGGAGCTCTGGAAACACCATATATTTT. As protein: CASSYAGGSSGNTIYF.

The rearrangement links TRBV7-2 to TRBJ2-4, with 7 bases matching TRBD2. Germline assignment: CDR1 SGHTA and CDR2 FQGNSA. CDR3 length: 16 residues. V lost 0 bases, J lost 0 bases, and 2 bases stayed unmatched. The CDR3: CASSLAGRIAKNIQYF. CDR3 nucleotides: TGTGCCAGCAGCTTAGCCGGGAGGATAGCCAAAAACATTCAGTACTTC.

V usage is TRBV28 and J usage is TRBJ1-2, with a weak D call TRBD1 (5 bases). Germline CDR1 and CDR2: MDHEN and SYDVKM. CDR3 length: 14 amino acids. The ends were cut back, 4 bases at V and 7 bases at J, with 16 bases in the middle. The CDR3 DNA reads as TGTGCCAGCAGTTCCCGCTCCGGGGGAAGTGGCTACACCTTC. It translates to CASSSRSGGSGYTF.

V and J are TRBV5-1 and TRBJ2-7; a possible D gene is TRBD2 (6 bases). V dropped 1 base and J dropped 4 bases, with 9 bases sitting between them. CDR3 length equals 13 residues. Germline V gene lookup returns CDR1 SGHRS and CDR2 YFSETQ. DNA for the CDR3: TGCGCCAGCAGCTTGCGGGAGAGGTACGAGCAGTACTTC. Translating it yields CASSLRERYEQYF. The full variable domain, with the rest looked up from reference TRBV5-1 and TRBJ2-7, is KAGVTQTPRYLIKTRGQQVTLSCSPISGHRSVSWYQQTPGQGLQFLFEYFSETQRNKGNFPGRFSGRQFSNSRSEMNVSTLELGDSALYLCASSLRERYEQYFGPGTRLTVT.

CDR3 DNA: TGCGCCAGCAGCGTGGGACGGGAGGGCAATGAGCAGTTCTTC. It specifies CASSVGREGNEQFF. The chain carries TRBV5-1 and TRBJ2-1; 8 nucleotides align to TRBD2. The V gene end was trimmed by 4 bases and the J gene end by 6 bases; junction bases not matched to a gene: 6. Germline V gene sequence: CDR1 SGHRS, CDR2 YFSETQ. This CDR3 region has 14 residues.

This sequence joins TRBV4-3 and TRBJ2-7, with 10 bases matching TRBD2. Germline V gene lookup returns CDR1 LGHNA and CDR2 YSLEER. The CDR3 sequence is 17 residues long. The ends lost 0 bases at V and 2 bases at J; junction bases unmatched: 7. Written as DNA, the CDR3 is TGCGCCAGCAGCCAAGATTGGCTAGCGGGAGTTGCCTACGAGCAGTACTTC. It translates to CASSQDWLAGVAYEQYF.

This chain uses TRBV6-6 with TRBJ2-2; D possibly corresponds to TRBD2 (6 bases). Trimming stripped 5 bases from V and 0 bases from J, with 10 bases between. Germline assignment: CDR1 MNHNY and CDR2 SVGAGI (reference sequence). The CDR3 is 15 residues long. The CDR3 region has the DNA TGTGCCAGCAGTCAGACTAGGGCGAACACCGGGGAGCTGTTTTTT. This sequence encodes CASSQTRANTGELFF.

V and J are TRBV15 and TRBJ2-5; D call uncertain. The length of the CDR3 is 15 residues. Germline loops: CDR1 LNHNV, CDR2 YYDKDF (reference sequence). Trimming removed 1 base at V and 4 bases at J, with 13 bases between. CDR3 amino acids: CATSRVRLVGETQYF. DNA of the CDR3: TGTGCCACCAGCAGAGTTCGGCTAGTTGGAGAGACCCAGTACTTC.

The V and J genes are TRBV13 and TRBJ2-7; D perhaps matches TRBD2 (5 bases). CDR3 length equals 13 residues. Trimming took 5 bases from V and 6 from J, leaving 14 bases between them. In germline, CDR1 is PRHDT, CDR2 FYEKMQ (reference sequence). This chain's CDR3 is CASSRTWGTEQYF. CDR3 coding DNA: TGTGCCAGCAGCCGGACTTGGGGAACCGAGCAGTACTTC.

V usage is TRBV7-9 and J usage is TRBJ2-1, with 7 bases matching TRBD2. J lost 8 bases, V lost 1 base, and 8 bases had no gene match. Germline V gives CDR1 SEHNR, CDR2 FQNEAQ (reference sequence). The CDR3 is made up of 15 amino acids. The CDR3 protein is CASSLEGLVGHEQFF. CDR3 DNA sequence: TGTGCCAGCAGCTTAGAAGGACTAGTCGGACATGAGCAGTTCTTC.

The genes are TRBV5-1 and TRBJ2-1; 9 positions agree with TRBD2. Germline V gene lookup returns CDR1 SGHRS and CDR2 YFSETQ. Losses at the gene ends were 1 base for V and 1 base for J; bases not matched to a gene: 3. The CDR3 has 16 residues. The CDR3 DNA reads TGCGCCAGCAGCTTGCCCACTAGCGGGTCCTACAATGAGCAGTTCTTC. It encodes CASSLPTSGSYNEQFF.

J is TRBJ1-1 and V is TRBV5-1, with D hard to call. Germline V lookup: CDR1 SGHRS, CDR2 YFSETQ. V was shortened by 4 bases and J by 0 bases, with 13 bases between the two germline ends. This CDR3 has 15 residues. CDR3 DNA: TGCGCCAGCAGCCTAATAAGAGGCATGAACACTGAAGCTTTCTTT. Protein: CASSLIRGMNTEAFF.

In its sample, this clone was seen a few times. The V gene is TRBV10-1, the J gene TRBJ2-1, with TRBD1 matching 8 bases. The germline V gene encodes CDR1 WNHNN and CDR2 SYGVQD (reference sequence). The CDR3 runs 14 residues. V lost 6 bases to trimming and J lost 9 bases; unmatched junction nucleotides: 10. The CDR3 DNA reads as TGCGCCAGCAGCCGGCCAGGGGGCAAATCTGAGCAGTTCTTC. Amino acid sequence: CASSRPGGKSEQFF.

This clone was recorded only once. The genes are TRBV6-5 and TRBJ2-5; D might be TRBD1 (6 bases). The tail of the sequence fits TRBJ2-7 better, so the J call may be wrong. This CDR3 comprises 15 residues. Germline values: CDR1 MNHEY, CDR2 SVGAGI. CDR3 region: CASRTLRGGNYEQYF. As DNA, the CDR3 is TGTGCCAGCAGAACCCTCAGGGGTGGAAACTACGAGCAGTACTTC.

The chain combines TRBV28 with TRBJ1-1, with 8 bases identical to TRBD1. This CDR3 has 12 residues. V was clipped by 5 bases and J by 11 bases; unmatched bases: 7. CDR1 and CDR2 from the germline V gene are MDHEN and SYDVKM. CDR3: CASSRTGLGAFF. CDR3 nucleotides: TGTGCCAGCAGTCGGACAGGGCTTGGGGCTTTCTTT.

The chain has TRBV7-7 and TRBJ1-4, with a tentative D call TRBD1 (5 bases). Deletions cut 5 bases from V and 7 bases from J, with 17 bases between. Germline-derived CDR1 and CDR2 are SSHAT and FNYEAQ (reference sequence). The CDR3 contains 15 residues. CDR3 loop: CASSPFGGGLEKLFF. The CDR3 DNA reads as TGTGCCAGCAGCCCCTTTGGGGGGGGACTTGAAAAACTGTTTTTT. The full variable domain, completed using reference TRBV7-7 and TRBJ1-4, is GAGVSQSPRYKVTKRGQDVTLRCDPISSHATLYWYQQALGQGPEFLTYFNYEAQPDKSGLPSDRFSAERPEGSISTLTIQRTEQRDSAMYRCASSPFGGGLEKLFFGSGTQLSVL.

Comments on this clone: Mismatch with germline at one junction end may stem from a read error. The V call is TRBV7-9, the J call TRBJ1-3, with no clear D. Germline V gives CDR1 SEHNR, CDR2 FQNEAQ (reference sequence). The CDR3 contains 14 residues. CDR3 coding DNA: TGTTCCAGCAGCTTAGGAGGCTCTGGAAACACCATATATTTT. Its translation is CSSSLGGSGNTIYF.